This T cell receptor beta chain was documented in a study of T cell repertoires in cytomegalovirus infection. Study context: Matching HLA type and CMV infection were both indicated by public TCR beta signatures. Broader study findings: Clonotypes of TCR beta that were HLA-C-restricted and CMV-specific dominated the ex vivo response. Individuals carrying CMV plus the relevant HLA were identified by cumulative frequency of public TCR beta families.

The sample holds many counts of this clonotype. Its antigen remains unidentified. TCRdb used MiXCR to reprocess the reads, holding one entry per CDR3 protein. Here the sample spans under 200,000 distinct CDR3 sequences, nearly 9.5% being singletons. The CDR3 is made up of 17 amino acids. J was trimmed by 0 bases and V by 2 bases; bases with no gene match: 7. Germline V lookup: CDR1 KGHSH, CDR2 LQKENI. This receptor was taken from a human donor in good health (CMV status not recorded). Some clones in this sample may be carry-over from other donors' samples. The chain has TRBV18 and TRBJ2-1; TRBD2 agrees at 7 bases. Specimen: PBMCs. CDR3 in amino acids: CASSPYSGGSSYNEQFF. CDR3 coding DNA: TGTGCCAGCTCACCATACTCCGGGGGGAGCTCCTACAATGAGCAGTTCTTC.